The TCR beta chain under discussion was sequenced for a study of response to subunit inactivated influenza vaccine. The CDR3 consists of 15 residues. Germline V gene sequence: CDR1 SGHTA, CDR2 FQGNSA. The sample holds a few counts of this clonotype. The junction departs from germline at one end; a sequencing error may be responsible. TCRdb recomputed calls from the RT-PCR reads with MiXCR, one row per CDR3 protein. The table records 500,000 to 600,000 distinct CDR3 sequences, 15% to 20% of them present only once. This receptor was obtained from a man in his fifties or sixties who received an inactivated influenza vaccine. V is TRBV7-2 and J is TRBJ2-7, with a possible D match to TRBD1 (6 bases). The sequencing here drew on CD4+ T cells sorted from PBMCs, taken around 2 years after vaccination. In DNA, the CDR3 is TGTGCCAGCAGTTTAGCCGGGATGGGGGCTAACGAGCAGTACTTC. Its translation is CASSLAGMGANEQYF. Full variable domain (rest looked up from reference TRBV7-2 and TRBJ2-7): GAGVSQSPSNKVTEKGKDVELRCDPISGHTALYWYRQSLGQGLEFLIYFQGNSAPDKSGLPSDRFSAERTGGSVSTLTIQRTQQEDSAVYLCASSLAGMGANEQYFGPGTRLTVT.